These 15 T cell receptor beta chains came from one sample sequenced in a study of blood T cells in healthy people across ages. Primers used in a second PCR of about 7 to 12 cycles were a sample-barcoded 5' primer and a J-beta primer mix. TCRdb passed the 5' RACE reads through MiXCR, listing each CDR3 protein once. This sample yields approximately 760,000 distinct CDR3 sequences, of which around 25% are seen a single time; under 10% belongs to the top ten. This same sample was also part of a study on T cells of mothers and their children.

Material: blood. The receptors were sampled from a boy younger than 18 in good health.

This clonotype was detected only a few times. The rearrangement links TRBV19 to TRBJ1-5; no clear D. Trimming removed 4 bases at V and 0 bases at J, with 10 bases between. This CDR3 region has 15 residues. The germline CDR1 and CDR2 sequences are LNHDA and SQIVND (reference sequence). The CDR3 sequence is CASSTTAYSNQPQHF. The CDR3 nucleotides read TGTGCCAGTAGTACGACGGCCTATAGCAATCAGCCCCAGCATTTT. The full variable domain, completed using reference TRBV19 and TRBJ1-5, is DGGITQSPKYLFRKEGQNVTLSCEQNLNHDAMYWYRQDPGQGLRLIYYSQIVNDFQKGDIAEGYSVSREKKESFPLTVTSAQKNPTAFYLCASSTTAYSNQPQHFGDGTRLSIL.

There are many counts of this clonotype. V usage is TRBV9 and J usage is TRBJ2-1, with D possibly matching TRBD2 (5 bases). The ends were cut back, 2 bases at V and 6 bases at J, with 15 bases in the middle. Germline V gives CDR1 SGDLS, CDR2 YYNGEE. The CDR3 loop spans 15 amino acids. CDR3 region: CASSVGPKRGNEQFF. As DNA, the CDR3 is TGTGCCAGCAGCGTGGGCCCCAAACGGGGCAATGAGCAGTTCTTC.

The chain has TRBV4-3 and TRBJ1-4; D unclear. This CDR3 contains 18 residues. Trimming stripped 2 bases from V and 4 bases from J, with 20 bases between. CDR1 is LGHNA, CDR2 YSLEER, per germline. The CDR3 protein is CASSQPTWPSVFNEKLFF. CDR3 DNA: TGCGCCAGCAGCCAACCCACGTGGCCCTCCGTCTTTAATGAAAAACTGTTTTTT.

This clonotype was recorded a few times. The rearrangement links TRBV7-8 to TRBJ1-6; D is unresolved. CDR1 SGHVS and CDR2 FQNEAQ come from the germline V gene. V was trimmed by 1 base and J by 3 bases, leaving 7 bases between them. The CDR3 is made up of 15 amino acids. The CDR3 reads CASSLDGDYNSPLHF. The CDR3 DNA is TGTGCCAGCAGCTTAGACGGTGACTATAATTCACCCCTCCACTTT.

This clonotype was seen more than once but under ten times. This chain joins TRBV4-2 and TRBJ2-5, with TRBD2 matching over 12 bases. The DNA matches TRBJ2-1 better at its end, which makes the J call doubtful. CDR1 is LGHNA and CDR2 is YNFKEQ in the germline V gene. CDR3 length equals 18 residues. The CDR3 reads CASSQDILLAGGNVEQFF. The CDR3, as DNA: TGTGCCAGCAGCCAAGATATATTACTAGCGGGAGGAAACGTTGAGCAGTTCTTC.

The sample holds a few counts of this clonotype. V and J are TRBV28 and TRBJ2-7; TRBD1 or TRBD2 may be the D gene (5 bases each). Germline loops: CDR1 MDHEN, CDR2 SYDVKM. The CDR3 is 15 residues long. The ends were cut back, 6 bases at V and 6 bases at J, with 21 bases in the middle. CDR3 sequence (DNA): TGTGCCAGCAGCCCCGGACTGGGGCGCTACTCCGAGCAGTACTTC. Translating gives CASSPGLGRYSEQYF.

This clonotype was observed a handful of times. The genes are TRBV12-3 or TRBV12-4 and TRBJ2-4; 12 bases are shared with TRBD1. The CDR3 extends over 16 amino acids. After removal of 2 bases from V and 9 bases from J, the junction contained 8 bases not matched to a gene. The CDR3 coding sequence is TGTGCCAGCAGTTTAAGTGGGGGACAGGGGGCGCGCATTCAGTACTTC. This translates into CASSLSGGQGARIQYF.

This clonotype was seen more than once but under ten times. CDR3 residues: CATSRDRGHQETQYF. In DNA, the CDR3 is TGTGCCACCAGCAGAGATCGGGGCCACCAAGAGACCCAGTACTTC. The chain links TRBV15 to TRBJ2-5, with D possibly called TRBD1 or TRBD2 (5 bases each). CDR1 and CDR2 (germline): LNHNV, YYDKDF (reference sequence). Deletions cut 0 bases from V and 0 bases from J, with 8 bases between. This CDR3 is built from 15 residues.

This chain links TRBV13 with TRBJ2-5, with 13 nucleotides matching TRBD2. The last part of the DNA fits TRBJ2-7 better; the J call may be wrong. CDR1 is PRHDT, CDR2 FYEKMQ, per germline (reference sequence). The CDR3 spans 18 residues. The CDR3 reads CASSSWTSGGTLPYEQYF. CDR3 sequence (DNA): TGTGCCAGCAGTTCCTGGACTAGCGGGGGAACCCTCCCCTACGAGCAGTACTTC.

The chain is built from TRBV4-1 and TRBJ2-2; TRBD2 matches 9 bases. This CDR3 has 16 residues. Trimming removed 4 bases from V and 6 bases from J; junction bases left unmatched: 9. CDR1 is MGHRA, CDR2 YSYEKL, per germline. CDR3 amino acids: CASSLSPGLAPGELFF. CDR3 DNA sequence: TGCGCCAGCAGCCTGTCCCCGGGACTAGCCCCCGGGGAGCTGTTTTTT.

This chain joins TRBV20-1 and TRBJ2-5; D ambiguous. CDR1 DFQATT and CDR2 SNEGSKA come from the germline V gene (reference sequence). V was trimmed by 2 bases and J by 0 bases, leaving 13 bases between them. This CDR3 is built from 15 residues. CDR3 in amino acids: CSARRPKEYQETQYF. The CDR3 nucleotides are TGCAGTGCTAGAAGGCCGAAAGAGTACCAAGAGACCCAGTACTTC.

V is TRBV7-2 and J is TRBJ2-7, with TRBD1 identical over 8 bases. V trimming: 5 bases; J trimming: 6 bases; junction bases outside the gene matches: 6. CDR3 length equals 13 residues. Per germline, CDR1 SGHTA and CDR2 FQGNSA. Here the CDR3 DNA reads TGTGCCAGCAGCGCAACTACAGGGGGCGAGCAGTACTTC. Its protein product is CASSATTGGEQYF.

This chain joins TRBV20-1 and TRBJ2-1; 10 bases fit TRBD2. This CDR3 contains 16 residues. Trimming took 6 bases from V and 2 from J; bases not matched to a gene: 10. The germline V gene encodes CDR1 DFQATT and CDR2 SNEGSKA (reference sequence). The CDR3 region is CSAEDSSGGTYNEQFF. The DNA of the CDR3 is TGCAGTGCCGAGGATAGTAGCGGGGGGACCTACAATGAGCAGTTCTTC.

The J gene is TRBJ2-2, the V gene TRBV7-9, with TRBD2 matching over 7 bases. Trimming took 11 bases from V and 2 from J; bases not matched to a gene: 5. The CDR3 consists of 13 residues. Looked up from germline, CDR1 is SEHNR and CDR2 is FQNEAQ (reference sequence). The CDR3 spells CAAGEANTGELFF. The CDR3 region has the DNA TGTGCCGCGGGGGAGGCCAACACCGGGGAGCTGTTTTTT.

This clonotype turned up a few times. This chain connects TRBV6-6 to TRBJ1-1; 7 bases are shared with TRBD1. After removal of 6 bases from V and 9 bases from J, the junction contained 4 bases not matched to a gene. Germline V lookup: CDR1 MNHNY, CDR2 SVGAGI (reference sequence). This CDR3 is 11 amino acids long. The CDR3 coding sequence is TGTGCCAGCAGCCTACAGGGGAAAGCTTTCTTT. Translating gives CASSLQGKAFF.